The next 15 T cell receptor beta chains were all read from a single sample in a study of T cells after yellow fever vaccination. TCRdb itself ran the 5' RACE reads through MiXCR, one entry per CDR3 protein. Of 500,000 to 650,000 distinct CDR3 sequences listed, about 12% are singletons. Specimen: PBMCs, collected on the day of the yellow fever booster vaccination. These receptors all come from a young man who received the YFV17D yellow fever vaccine.

V and J are TRBV12-3 or TRBV12-4 and TRBJ2-5, with a weak D call TRBD2 (7 bases). The germline V and J ends were trimmed by 5 bases and 1 base, with 14 bases remaining between them. CDR3 size: 15 residues. In nucleotides, the CDR3 is TGTGCCAGCAGTACCGAGGGGGGGAGCCAAGAGACCCAGTACTTC. It encodes CASSTEGGSQETQYF.

This clonotype appeared a few times. The CDR3 bases are TGTGCCACCGGAGGCCAAGAGACCCAGTACTTC. This translates into CATGGQETQYF. The rearrangement joins TRBV15 to TRBJ2-5, with D tentatively TRBD2 (5 bases). Germline CDR1 reads LNHNV; CDR2 reads YYDKDF (reference sequence). Trimming pared 8 bases from V and 1 base from J, leaving 5 bases between. CDR3 length: 11 amino acids.

The V gene is TRBV9, the J gene TRBJ1-1, with TRBD1 as a possible D gene (5 bases). V dropped 0 bases and J dropped 1 base, with 13 bases sitting between them. This CDR3 is built from 16 residues. Germline V gene data show CDR1 as SGDLS and CDR2 as YYNGEE. This CDR3 reads CASSVGGADRNTEAFF. DNA of the CDR3: TGTGCCAGCAGCGTAGGAGGGGCGGACCGGAACACTGAAGCTTTCTTT.

The gene calls are TRBV10-2 and TRBJ2-6; 10 bases align to TRBD1. This CDR3 has 17 residues. The ends lost 7 bases at V and 1 base at J; junction bases unmatched: 7. Germline CDR1 and CDR2: WSHSY and SAAADI. The CDR3 DNA is TGCGCCAGCATGACGGGACAGGGGATATCTGGGGCCAACGTCCTGACTTTC. Translation: CASMTGQGISGANVLTF.

This clonotype appeared many times. The chain carries TRBV6-5 and TRBJ2-1; 8 nucleotides agree with TRBD2. Germline values: CDR1 MNHEY, CDR2 SVGAGI. This CDR3 region has 15 residues. The V and J ends lost 0 bases and 10 bases, in that order; junction bases with no gene match: 8. The CDR3 DNA reads TGTGCCAGCAGTTACTCGTCGGGAGGGCCAGGGGAGCAGTTCTTC. Translated: CASSYSSGGPGEQFF.

This clonotype was counted only a few times. This chain uses TRBV3-1 with TRBJ1-3, with 9 bases matching TRBD1. The CDR3 has 15 residues. CDR1 is LGHDT and CDR2 is YNNKEL in the germline V gene (reference sequence). V lost 1 base, J lost 5 bases, and 3 bases stayed unmatched. In DNA, the CDR3 is TGTGCCAGCAGCCAAGGAACAGGGGGCCGAAACACCATATATTTT. Amino acid sequence: CASSQGTGGRNTIYF.

This clonotype came up a few times. CDR3 nucleotides: TGTGCCAGCAGCTTAACCGGGACAAGCAATCAGCCCCAGCATTTT. Amino acids: CASSLTGTSNQPQHF. This chain joins TRBV7-2 and TRBJ1-5; TRBD1 is a possible D gene (6 bases). Germline V lookup: CDR1 SGHTA, CDR2 FQGNSA. Trimming took 2 bases from V and 1 from J, leaving 9 bases between them. This CDR3 is built from 15 residues.

The chain has TRBV6-2 or TRBV6-3 and TRBJ2-7; unclear D gene. From germline, CDR1 is MNHEY and CDR2 SVGEGT. The CDR3 spans 13 residues. Trimming took 6 bases from V and 3 from J, leaving 12 bases between them. The chain's CDR3 is CASSQTTRYEQYF. The DNA of the CDR3 is TGTGCCAGCAGCCAAACAACACGCTACGAGCAGTACTTC.

CDR3 sequence: CASSPGRQGNTEAFF. Written as DNA, the CDR3 is TGTGCCAGCTCACCAGGTCGACAGGGGAACACTGAAGCTTTCTTT. This chain joins TRBV18 and TRBJ1-1; 7 bases align to TRBD1. The CDR3 length is 15 residues. Germline V gene data show CDR1 as KGHSH and CDR2 as LQKENI. V lost 2 bases and J lost 1; bases outside the gene matches: 4.

This clonotype has more than one count but fewer than ten. V usage is TRBV20-1 and J usage is TRBJ1-1; a possible D gene is TRBD1 (5 bases). Germline-derived CDR1 and CDR2 are DFQATT and SNEGSKA (reference sequence). V was trimmed by 6 bases and J by 2 bases, leaving 19 bases between them. CDR3 length: 15 amino acids. CDR3 in amino acids: CSARPGTWRNTEAFF. The DNA for the CDR3 is TGCAGTGCCCGTCCCGGGACGTGGCGCAACACTGAAGCTTTCTTT.

This chain links TRBV6-5 with TRBJ2-1; no clear D. The germline gives CDR1 MNHEY, CDR2 SVGAGI. The CDR3 is 12 residues long. V was clipped by 7 bases and J by 8 bases, with 12 bases between them. The CDR3 spells CASTKGADEQFF. The CDR3 DNA sequence: TGTGCCAGCACCAAGGGTGCGGATGAGCAGTTCTTC.

This clonotype came up a few times. The chain has TRBV5-1 and TRBJ2-7; 10 positions agree with TRBD2. With V trimmed by 3 bases and J by 4 bases, 7 bases remained unmatched. The length of the CDR3 is 15 residues. Germline V gene lookup returns CDR1 SGHRS and CDR2 YFSETQ. The CDR3 here is CASSSFSSGSYEQYF. CDR3 sequence (DNA): TGCGCCAGCAGCTCCTTCTCTAGCGGGAGTTACGAGCAGTACTTC. The full variable domain, completed using reference TRBV5-1 and TRBJ2-7, is KAGVTQTPRYLIKTRGQQVTLSCSPISGHRSVSWYQQTPGQGLQFLFEYFSETQRNKGNFPGRFSGRQFSNSRSEMNVSTLELGDSALYLCASSSFSSGSYEQYFGPGTRLTVT.

The table lists this clonotype with a few counts. The chain links TRBV29-1 to TRBJ1-2; D gene ambiguous. Trimming pared 0 bases from V and 0 bases from J, leaving 11 bases between. CDR1 and CDR2 from the germline V gene are SQVTM and ANQGSEA. The CDR3 loop spans 15 amino acids. CDR3 sequence: CSVEDSPGTNYGYTF. The CDR3 DNA reads TGCAGCGTTGAAGATTCGCCGGGCACTAACTATGGCTACACCTTC.

This clonotype was observed a handful of times. The V gene is TRBV7-8, the J gene TRBJ2-2; D is ambiguous. Germline CDR1 and CDR2: SGHVS and FQNEAQ. The CDR3 length is 14 residues. Trimming shortened V by 4 bases and J by 8 bases, and 14 bases separated the two germline ends. CDR3 DNA: TGTGCCAGCAGCTCCCGGACCCTAGGAGGGGAGCTGTTTTTT. Its protein is CASSSRTLGGELFF.

In its sample, this clonotype was seen a few times. J is TRBJ1-5 and V is TRBV12-3 or TRBV12-4; weak D call: TRBD1 (5 bases). This CDR3 region has 15 residues. Trimming cost V 6 bases and J 2 bases, with 14 bases left between them. The CDR3 is CASSPSPGGNQPQHF. CDR3 nucleotides: TGTGCCAGCAGCCCTTCCCCGGGGGGCAATCAGCCCCAGCATTTT.